This TCR beta chain was recorded in a study of OX40 agonist ivuxolimab in advanced cancers. Across the whole study: Of the participants, approximately 38% had some prior anti-PD-1, anti-PD-L1 or anti-CTLA-4 therapy, which was allowed.

General study points: CD8+ T cells averaged more expanded clones than CD4+. Doses of 0.1 to 3.0 mg/kg were accompanied by clonal expansion of CD4+ and CD8+ blood T cells by week 6.

Comment on this clone: Its matching antigen is unknown.

Patients had blood sampled at baseline and again on cycle 4 day 1 and cycle 7 day 1. CDR3 length: 14 residues. Germline V gene lookup returns CDR1 MNHNY and CDR2 SVGAGI (reference sequence). Trimming took 0 bases from V and 6 from J, leaving 8 bases between them. The protocol was immunoSEQ multiplex PCR, while the TCRdb copy is restricted to in-frame clones and leaves out a portion. The sample includes fewer than 50,000 clones, over 80% of them seen just once. The chain links TRBV6-6 to TRBJ2-2, with D hard to call. The clonotype was recovered from an adult with an advanced solid tumor such as melanoma, head and neck, liver or kidney cancer. The material sequenced was CD4+ or CD8+ T cells sorted from blood, taken in a trial of the OX40 agonist ivuxolimab. The CDR3 spells CASSYSPPAGELFF. The CDR3, as DNA: TGTGCCAGCAGTTACTCACCCCCGGCCGGGGAGCTGTTTTTT.